This T cell receptor (beta chain) emerged from a study of T cells after yellow fever vaccination. Study-level results: The study re-detected most primary-vaccination clones after the booster (96% CD4, 88% CD8). Among all clonotypes, a small share was observed in both CD4 and CD8 compartments.

From the 5' RACE reads, TCRdb called clonotypes with MiXCR, one entry per CDR3 protein. The repertoire holds a few hundred thousand distinct CDR3 sequences, approximately 3.9% seen once, with about 24% in the top ten. As regards this clonotype: Its antigen remains unidentified.

The length of the CDR3 is 17 residues. With 0 bases removed from V and 2 bases from J, the gap between germline ends came to 17 bases. Germline V gives CDR1 SGHRS, CDR2 YFSETQ. The J gene is TRBJ2-5, the V gene TRBV5-1; tentatively, D is TRBD1 (6 bases). This specimen consisted of PBMCs, obtained 5 days after the yellow fever booster vaccination. This TCR was recovered from a man aged 18 to 30 who received the YFV17D yellow fever vaccine. The CDR3 coding sequence is TGCGCCAGCAGCTTGGCTAGGTACGGGGACATTCAAGAGACCCAGTACTTC. Protein: CASSLARYGDIQETQYF.